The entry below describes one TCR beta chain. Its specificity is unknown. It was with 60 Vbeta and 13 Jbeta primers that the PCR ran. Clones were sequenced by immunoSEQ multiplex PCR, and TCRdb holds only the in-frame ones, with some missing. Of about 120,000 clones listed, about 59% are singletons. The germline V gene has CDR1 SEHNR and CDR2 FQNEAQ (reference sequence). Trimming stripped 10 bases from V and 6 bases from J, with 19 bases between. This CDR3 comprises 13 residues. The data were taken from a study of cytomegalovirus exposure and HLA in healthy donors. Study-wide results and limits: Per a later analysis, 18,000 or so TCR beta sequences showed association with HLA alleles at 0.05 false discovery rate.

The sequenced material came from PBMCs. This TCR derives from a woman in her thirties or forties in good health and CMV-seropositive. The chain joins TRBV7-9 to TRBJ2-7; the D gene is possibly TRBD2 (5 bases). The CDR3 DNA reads TGTGCCACCGAAGGAGGCAGGACCATCGAGCAGTACTTC. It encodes CATEGGRTIEQYF.